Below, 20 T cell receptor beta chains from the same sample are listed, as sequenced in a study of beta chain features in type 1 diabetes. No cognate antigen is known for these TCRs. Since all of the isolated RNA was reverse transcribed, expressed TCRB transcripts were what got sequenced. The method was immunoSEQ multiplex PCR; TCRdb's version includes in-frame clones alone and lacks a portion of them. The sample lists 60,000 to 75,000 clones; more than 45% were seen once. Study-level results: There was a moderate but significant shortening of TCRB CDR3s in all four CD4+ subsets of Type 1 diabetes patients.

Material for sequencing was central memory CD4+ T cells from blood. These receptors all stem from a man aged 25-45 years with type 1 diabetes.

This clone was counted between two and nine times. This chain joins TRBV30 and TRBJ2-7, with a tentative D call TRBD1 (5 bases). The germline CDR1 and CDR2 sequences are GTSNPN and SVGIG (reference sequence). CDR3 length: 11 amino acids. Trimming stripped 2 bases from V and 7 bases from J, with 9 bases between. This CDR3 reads CAWSQGTEQYF. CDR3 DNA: TGTGCCTGGAGTCAGGGAACGGAGCAGTACTTC.

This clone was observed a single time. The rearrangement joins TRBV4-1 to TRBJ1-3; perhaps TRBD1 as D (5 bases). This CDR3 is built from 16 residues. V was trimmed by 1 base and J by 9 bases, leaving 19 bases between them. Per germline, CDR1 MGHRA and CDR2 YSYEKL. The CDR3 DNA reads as TGCGCCAGCAGCCAAGTCGCGGACAATCAACGAGTCACCATATATTTT. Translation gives CASSQVADNQRVTIYF.

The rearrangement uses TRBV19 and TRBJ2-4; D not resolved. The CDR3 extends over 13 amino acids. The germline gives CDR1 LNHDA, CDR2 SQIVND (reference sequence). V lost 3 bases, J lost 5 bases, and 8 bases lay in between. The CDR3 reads CASSILRENIQYF. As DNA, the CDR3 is TGTGCCAGTAGTATCTTAAGAGAAAACATTCAGTACTTC.

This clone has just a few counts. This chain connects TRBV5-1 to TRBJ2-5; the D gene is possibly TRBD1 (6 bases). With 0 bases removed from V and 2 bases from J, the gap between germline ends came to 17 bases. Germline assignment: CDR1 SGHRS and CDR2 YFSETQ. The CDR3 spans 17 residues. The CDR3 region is CASSLAGLGAVQETQYF. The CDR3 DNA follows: TGCGCCAGCAGCTTGGCCGGATTGGGGGCCGTTCAAGAGACCCAGTACTTC.

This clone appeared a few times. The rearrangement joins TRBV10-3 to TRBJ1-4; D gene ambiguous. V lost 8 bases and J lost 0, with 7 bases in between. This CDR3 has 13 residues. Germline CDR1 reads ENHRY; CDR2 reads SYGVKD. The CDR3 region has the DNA TGTGCCATCGCTGACTCAACTAATGAAAAACTGTTTTTT. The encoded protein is CAIADSTNEKLFF.

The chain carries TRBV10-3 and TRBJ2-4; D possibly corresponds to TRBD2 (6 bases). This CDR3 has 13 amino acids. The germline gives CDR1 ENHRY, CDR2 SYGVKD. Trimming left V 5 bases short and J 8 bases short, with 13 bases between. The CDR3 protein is CAISTGERDIQYF. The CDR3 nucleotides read TGTGCCATCAGTACGGGAGAGAGGGACATTCAGTACTTC.

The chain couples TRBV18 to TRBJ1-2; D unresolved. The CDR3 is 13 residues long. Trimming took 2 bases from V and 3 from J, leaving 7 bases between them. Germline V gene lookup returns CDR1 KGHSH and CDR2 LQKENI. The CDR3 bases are TGTGCCAGCTCACCATCCGACTACTATGGCTACACCTTC. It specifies CASSPSDYYGYTF. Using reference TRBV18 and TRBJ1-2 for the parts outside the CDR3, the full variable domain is NAGVMQNPRHLVRRRGQEARLRCSPMKGHSHVYWYRQLPEEGLKFMVYLQKENIIDESGMPKERFSAEFPKEGPSILRIQQVVRGDSAAYFCASSPSDYYGYTFGSGTRLTVV.

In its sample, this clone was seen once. The chain's CDR3 is CASSPGGTYNSPLHF. As DNA, the CDR3 is TGTGCCAGCAGCCCCGGGGGGACCTATAATTCACCCCTCCACTTT. The V call is TRBV7-2, the J call TRBJ1-6, with D tentatively TRBD1 (5 bases). V was trimmed by 5 bases and J by 2 bases, leaving 10 bases between them. Per the germline V gene, CDR1 is SGHTA and CDR2 is FQGNSA. The CDR3 contains 15 residues.

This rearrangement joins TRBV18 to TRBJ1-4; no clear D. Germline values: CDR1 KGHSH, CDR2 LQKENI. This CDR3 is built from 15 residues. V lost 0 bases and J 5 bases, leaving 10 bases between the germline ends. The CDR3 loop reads CASSPPSSGNEKLFF. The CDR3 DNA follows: TGTGCCAGCTCACCACCGAGCAGCGGCAATGAAAAACTGTTTTTT.

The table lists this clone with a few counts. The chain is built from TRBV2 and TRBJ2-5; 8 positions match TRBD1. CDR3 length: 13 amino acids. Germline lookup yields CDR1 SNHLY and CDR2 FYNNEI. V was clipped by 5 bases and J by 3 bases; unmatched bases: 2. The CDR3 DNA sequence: TGTGCCAGCAGTCGGGACAGGAAAGAGACCCAGTACTTC. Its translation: CASSRDRKETQYF. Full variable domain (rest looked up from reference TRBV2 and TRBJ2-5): EPEVTQTPSHQVTQMGQEVILRCVPISNHLYFYWYRQILGQKVEFLVSFYNNEISEKSEIFDDQFSVERPDGSNFTLKIRSTKLEDSAMYFCASSRDRKETQYFGPGTRLLVL.

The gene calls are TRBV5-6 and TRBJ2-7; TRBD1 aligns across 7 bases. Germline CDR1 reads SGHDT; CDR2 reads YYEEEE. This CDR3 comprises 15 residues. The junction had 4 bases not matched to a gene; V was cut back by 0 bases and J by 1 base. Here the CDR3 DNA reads TGTGCCAGCAGCTTGGCCCCGACAGGGTCCTACGAGCAGTACTTC. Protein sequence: CASSLAPTGSYEQYF.

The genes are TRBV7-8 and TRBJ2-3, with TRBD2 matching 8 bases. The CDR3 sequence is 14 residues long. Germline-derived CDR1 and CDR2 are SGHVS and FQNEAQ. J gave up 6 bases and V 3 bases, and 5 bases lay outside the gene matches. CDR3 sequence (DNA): TGTGCCAGCAGCTTCGGGGGGGCCCGGGATACGCAGTATTTT. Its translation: CASSFGGARDTQYF.

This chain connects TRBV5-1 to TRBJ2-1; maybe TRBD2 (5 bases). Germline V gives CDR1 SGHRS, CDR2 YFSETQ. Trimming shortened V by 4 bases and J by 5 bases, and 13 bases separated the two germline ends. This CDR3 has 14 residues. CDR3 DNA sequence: TGCGCCAGCAGCCTAGGCGGGCAGCACAATGAGCAGTTCTTC. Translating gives CASSLGGQHNEQFF.

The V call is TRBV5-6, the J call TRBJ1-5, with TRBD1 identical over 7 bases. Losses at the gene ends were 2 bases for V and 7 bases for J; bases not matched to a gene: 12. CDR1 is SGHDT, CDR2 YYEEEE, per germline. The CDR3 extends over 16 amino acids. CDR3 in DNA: TGTGCCAGCAGCTTAAATACAGGGGAAGGTGGGCAGCCCCAGCATTTT. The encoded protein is CASSLNTGEGGQPQHF.

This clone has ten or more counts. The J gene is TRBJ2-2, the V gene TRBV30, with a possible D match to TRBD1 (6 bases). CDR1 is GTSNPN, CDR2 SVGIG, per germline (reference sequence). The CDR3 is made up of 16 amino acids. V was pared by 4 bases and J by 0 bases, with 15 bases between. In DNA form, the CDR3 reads TGTGCCTGGACCACCCGGGGACACTCGAACACCGGGGAGCTGTTTTTT. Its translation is CAWTTRGHSNTGELFF.

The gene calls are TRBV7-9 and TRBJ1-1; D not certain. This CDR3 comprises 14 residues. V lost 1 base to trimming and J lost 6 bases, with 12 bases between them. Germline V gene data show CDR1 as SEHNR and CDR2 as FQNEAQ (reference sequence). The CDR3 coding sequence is TGTGCCAGCAGCTTAGAGCCCGCGGGCGCTGAAGCTTTCTTT. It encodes CASSLEPAGAEAFF.

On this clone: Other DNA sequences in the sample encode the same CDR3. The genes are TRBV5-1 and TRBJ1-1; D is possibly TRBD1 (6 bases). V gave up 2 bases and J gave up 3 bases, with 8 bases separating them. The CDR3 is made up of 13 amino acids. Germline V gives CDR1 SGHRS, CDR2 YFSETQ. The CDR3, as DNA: TGCGCCAGCAGCTTACAGGGAGACACTGAAGCTTTCTTT. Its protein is CASSLQGDTEAFF.

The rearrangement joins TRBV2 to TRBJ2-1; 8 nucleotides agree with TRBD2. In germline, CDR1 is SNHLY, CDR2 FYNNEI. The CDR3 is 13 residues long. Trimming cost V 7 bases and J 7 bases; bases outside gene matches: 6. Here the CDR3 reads CASKGLGGNEQFF. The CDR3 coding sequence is TGTGCCAGCAAGGGACTAGGTGGTAATGAGCAGTTCTTC.

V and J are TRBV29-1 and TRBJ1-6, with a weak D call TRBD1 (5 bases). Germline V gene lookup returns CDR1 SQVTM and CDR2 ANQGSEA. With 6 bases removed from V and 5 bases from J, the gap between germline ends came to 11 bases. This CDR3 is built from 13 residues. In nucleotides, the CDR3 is TGCAGCGTAAAAGGGACTGATAATTCACCCCTCCACTTT. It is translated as CSVKGTDNSPLHF.

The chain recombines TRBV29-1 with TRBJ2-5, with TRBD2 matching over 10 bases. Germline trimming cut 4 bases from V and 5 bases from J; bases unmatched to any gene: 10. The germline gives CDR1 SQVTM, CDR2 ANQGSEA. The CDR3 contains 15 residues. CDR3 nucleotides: TGCAGCGTTGCCCCTAGCGGGGGTATAGGGGAGACCCAGTACTTC. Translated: CSVAPSGGIGETQYF.